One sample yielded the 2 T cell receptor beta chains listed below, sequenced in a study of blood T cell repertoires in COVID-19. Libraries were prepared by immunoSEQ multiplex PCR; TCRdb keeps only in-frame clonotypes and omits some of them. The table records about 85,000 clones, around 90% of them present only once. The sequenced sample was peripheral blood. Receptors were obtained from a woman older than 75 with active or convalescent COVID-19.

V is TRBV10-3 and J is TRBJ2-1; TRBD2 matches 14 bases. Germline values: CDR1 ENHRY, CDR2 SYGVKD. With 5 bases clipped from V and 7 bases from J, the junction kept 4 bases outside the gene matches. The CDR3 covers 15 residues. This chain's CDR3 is CAISTGLAGGNEQFF. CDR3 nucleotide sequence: TGTGCCATCAGTACAGGACTAGCGGGAGGTAATGAGCAGTTCTTC.

This CDR3 is CASSYSSWEPYNEQFF. The DNA of the CDR3 is TGTGCCAGCAGTTACTCGAGCTGGGAGCCCTACAATGAGCAGTTCTTC. This sequence joins TRBV6-5 and TRBJ2-1; D is perhaps TRBD2 (5 bases). CDR3 size: 16 residues. Trimming left V 0 bases short and J 2 bases short, with 11 bases between. Germline lookup yields CDR1 MNHEY and CDR2 SVGAGI.